The clone carrying this TCR beta chain has only one observation. The antigen is undetermined. These data are taken from a study of blood T cells in healthy people across ages. Looking at the study overall: Template switching caught about one barcoded beta molecule for each two T cells. Overall study findings and caveats: Older age coincided with a roughly linear decline in TCR beta diversity per million T cells. More naive CD4+ cells and higher diversity marked long-lived donors relative to aged donors.

A J-beta primer mix and a sample-barcoded 5' primer were used in a second PCR of about 7 to 11 cycles. MiXCR, run by TCRdb on the 5' RACE reads, gives a single entry per CDR3 protein. The sample yields approximately 800,000 distinct CDR3 sequences, 58% seen once. CDR1 DFQATT and CDR2 SNEGSKA come from the germline V gene (reference sequence). With 2 bases removed from V and 1 base from J, the gap between germline ends came to 8 bases. The CDR3 totals 14 residues. Sequenced input: blood. The clonotype originates from a man younger than 40 in good health. V is TRBV20-1 and J is TRBJ2-2; D possibly corresponds to TRBD2 (6 bases). CDR3 nucleotide sequence: TGCAGTGCTAGATTCGGGAGGAACACCGGGGAGCTGTTTTTT. Protein sequence: CSARFGRNTGELFF.